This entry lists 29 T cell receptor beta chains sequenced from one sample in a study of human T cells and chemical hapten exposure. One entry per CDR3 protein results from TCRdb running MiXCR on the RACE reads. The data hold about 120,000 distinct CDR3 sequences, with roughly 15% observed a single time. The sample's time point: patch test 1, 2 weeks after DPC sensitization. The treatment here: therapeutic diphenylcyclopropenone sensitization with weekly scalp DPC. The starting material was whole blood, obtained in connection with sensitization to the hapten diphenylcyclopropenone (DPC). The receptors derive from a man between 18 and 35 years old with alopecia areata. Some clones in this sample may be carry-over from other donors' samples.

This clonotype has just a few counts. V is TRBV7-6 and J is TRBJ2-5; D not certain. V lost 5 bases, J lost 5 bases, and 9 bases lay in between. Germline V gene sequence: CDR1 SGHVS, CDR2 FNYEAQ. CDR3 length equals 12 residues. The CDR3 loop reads CASSPWRETQYF. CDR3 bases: TGTGCCAGCAGCCCGTGGCGGGAGACCCAGTACTTC.

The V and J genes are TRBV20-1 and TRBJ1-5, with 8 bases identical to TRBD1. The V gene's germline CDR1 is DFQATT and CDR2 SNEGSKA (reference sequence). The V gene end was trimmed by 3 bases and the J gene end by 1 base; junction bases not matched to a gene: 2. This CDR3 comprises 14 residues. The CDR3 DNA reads TGCAGTGCTAGCGACAGGGGAAGCAATCAGCCCCAGCATTTT. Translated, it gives CSASDRGSNQPQHF.

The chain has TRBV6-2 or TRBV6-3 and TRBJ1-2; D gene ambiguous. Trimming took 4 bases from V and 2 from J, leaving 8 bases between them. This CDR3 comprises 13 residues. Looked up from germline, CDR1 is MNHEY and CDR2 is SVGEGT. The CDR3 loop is CASSLTRNYGYTF. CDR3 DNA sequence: TGTGCCAGCAGTTTGACACGAAACTATGGCTACACCTTC.

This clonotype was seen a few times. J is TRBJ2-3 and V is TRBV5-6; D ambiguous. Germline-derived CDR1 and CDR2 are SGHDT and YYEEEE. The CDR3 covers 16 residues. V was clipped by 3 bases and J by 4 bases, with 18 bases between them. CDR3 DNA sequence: TGTGCCAGCAGCTCCATGGTGGGTAACCCCGCAGATACGCAGTATTTT. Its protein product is CASSSMVGNPADTQYF.

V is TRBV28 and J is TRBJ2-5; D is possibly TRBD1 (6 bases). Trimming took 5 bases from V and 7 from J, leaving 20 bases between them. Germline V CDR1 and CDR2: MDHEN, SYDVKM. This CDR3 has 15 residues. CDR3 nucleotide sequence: TGTGCCAGCAGTAAACCGACAGGACTTAGGGGGACCCAGTACTTC. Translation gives CASSKPTGLRGTQYF.

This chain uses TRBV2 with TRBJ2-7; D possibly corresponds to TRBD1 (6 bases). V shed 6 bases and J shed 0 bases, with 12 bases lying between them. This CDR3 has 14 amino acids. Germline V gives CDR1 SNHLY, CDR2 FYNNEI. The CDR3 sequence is CASSGTFSSYEQYV. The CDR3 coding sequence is TGTGCCAGCAGCGGGACATTCAGCTCCTACGAGCAGTACGTC.

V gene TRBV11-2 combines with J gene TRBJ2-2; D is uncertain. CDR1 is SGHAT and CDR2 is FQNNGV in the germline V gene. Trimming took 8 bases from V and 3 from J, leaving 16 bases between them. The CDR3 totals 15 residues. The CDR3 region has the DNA TGTGCCAGCCGTACACTCCGGAAGGACACCGGGGAGCTGTTTTTT. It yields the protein CASRTLRKDTGELFF.

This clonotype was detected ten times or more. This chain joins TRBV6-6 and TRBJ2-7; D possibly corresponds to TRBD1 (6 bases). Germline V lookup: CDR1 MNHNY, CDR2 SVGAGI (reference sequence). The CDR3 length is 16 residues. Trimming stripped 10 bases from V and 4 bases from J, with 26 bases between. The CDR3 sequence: CATKPTPGQGKYEQYF. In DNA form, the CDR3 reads TGTGCCACCAAACCAACGCCGGGGCAGGGGAAGTACGAGCAGTACTTC.

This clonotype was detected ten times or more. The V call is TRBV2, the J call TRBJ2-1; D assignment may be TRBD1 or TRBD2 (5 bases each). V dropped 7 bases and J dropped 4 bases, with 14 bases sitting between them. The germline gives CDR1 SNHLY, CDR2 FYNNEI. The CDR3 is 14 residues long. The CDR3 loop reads CASTAGTSYNEQFF. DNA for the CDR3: TGTGCCAGCACCGCCGGGACCTCTTACAATGAGCAGTTCTTC. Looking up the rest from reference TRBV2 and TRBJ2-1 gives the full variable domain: EPEVTQTPSHQVTQMGQEVILRCVPISNHLYFYWYRQILGQKVEFLVSFYNNEISEKSEIFDDQFSVERPDGSNFTLKIRSTKLEDSAMYFCASTAGTSYNEQFFGPGTRLTVL.

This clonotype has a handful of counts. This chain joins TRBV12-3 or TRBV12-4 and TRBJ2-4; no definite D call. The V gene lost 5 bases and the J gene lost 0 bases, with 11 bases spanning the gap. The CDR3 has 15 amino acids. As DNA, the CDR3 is TGTGCCAGCAGTGGGCTTCCCCTAGCCAAAAACATTCAGTACTTC. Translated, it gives CASSGLPLAKNIQYF.

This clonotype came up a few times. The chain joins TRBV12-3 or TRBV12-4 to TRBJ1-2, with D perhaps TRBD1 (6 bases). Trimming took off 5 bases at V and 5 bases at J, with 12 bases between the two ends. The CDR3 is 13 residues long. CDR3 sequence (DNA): TGTGCCAGCAGTAATACAGGGTTTTATGGCTACACCTTC. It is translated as CASSNTGFYGYTF.

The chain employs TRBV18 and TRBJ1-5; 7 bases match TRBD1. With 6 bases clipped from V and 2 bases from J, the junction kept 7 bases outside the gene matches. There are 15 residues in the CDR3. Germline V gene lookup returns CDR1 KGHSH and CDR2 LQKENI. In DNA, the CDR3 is TGTGCCAGCTCGTCGATCGGGACAGGCAATCAGCCCCAGCATTTT. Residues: CASSSIGTGNQPQHF.

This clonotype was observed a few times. In DNA form, the CDR3 reads TGTGCCAGCAACAACAGGGCTGGAAGTGAAAAACTGTTTTTT. Translated, it gives CASNNRAGSEKLFF. The chain joins TRBV7-9 to TRBJ1-4, with a tentative D call TRBD1 (6 bases). CDR1 is SEHNR and CDR2 is FQNEAQ in the germline V gene (reference sequence). This CDR3 has 14 amino acids. V lost 7 bases, J lost 7 bases, and 16 bases lay in between. The variable domain in full, with the rest retrieved from reference TRBV7-9 and TRBJ1-4, is DTGVSQNPRHKITKRGQNVTFRCDPISEHNRLYWYRQTLGQGPEFLTYFQNEAQLEKSRLLSDRFSAERPKGSFSTLEIQRTEQGDSAMYLCASNNRAGSEKLFFGSGTQLSVL.

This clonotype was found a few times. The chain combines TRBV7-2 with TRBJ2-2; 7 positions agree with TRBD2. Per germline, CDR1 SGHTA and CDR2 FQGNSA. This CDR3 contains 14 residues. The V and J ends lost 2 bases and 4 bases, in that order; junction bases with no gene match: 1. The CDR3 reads CASSLRLATGELFF. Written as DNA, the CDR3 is TGTGCCAGCAGCTTACGACTAGCCACCGGGGAGCTGTTTTTT.

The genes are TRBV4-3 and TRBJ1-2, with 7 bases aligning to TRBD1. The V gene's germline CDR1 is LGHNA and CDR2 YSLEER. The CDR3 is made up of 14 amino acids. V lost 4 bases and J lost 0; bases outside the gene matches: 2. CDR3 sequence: CASSPDRSNYGYTF. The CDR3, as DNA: TGCGCCAGCAGCCCGGACAGGTCTAACTATGGCTACACCTTC.

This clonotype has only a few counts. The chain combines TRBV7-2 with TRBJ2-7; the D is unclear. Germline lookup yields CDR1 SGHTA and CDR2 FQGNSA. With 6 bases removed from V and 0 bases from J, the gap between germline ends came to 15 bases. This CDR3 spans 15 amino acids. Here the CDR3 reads CASSFFSGPSYEQYF. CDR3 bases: TGTGCCAGCAGTTTTTTCTCCGGTCCCTCCTACGAGCAGTACTTC.

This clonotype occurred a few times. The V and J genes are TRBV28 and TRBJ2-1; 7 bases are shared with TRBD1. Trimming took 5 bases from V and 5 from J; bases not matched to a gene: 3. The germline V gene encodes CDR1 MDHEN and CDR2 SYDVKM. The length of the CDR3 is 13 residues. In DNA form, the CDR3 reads TGTGCCAGCAGTAAAGACAGGGACAATGAGCAGTTCTTC. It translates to CASSKDRDNEQFF.

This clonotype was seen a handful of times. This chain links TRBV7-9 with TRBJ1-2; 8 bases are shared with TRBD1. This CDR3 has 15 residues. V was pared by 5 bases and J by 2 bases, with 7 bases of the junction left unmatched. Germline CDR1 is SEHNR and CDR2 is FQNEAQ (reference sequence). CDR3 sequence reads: CASSVPGQANYGYTF. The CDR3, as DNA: TGTGCCAGCAGCGTACCGGGACAGGCGAACTATGGCTACACCTTC.

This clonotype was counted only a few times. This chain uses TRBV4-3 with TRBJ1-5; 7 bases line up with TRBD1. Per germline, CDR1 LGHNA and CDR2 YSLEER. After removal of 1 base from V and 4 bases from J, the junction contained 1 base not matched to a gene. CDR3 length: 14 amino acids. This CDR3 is CASSQGDSNQPQHF. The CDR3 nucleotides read TGCGCCAGCAGCCAAGGGGACAGTAATCAGCCCCAGCATTTT.

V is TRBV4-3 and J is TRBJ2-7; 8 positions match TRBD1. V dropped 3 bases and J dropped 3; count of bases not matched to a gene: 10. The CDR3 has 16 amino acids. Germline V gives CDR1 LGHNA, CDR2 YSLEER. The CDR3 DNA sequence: TGCGCCAGCAGCCACTTCGGGACAGGCTCTTTCTACGAGCAGTACTTC. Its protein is CASSHFGTGSFYEQYF.

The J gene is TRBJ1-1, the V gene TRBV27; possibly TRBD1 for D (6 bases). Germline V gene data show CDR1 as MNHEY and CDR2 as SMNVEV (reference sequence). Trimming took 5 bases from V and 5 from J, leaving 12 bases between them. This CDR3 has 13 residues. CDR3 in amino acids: CASSPLTGTEAFF. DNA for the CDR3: TGTGCCAGCAGTCCCCTTACAGGGACTGAAGCTTTCTTT.

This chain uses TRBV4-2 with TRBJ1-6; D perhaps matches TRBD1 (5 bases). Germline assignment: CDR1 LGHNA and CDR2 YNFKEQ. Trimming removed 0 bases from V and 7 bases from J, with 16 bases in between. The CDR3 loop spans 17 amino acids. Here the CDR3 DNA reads TGTGCCAGCAGCCAAGAGGGGCTGACAGCCCAAAATTCACCCCTCCACTTT. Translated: CASSQEGLTAQNSPLHF.

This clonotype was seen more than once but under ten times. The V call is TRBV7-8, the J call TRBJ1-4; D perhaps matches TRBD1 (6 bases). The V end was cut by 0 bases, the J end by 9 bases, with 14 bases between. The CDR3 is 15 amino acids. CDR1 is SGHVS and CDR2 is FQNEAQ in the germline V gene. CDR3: CASSLARGLLQKLFF. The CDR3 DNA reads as TGTGCCAGCAGCTTAGCCAGGGGCCTTTTACAAAAACTGTTTTTT.

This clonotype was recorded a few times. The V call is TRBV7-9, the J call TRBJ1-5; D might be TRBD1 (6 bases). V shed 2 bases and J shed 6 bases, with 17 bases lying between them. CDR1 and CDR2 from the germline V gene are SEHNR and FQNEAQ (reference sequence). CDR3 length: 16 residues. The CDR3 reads CASSLLAGERSQPQHF. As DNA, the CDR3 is TGTGCCAGCAGCTTATTGGCAGGGGAACGTAGTCAGCCCCAGCATTTT.

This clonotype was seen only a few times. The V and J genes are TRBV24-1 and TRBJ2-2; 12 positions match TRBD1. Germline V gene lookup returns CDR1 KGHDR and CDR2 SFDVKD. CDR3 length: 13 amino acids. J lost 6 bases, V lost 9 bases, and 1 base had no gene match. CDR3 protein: CATGTGGPGELFF. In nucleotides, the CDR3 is TGTGCCACCGGGACAGGGGGCCCCGGGGAGCTGTTTTTT.

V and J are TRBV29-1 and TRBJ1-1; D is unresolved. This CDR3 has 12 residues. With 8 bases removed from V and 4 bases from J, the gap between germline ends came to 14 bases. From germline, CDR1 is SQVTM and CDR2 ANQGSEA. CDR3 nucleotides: TGCAGCCTCGCTACCGTGGGCACTGAAGCTTTCTTT. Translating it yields CSLATVGTEAFF.

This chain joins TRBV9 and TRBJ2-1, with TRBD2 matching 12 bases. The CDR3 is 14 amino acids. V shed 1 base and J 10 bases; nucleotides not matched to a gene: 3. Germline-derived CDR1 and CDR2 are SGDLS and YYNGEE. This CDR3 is CASSVLAGGLEQFF. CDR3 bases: TGTGCCAGCAGCGTACTAGCGGGGGGGCTGGAGCAGTTCTTC.

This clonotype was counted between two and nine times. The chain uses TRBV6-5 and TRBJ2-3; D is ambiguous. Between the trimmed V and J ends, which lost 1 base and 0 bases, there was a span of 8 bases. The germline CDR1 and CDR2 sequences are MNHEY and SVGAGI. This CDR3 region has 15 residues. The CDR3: CASSYFNPSTDTQYF. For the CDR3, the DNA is TGTGCCAGCAGTTACTTCAATCCTAGCACAGATACGCAGTATTTT.

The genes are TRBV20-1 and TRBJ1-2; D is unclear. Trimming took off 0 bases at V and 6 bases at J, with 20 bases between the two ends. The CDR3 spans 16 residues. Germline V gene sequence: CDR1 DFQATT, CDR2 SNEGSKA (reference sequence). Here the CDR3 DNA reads TGCAGTGCTAGAGACCCCACAAGGGCAGCGAGGGATGGCTACACCTTC. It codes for CSARDPTRAARDGYTF.